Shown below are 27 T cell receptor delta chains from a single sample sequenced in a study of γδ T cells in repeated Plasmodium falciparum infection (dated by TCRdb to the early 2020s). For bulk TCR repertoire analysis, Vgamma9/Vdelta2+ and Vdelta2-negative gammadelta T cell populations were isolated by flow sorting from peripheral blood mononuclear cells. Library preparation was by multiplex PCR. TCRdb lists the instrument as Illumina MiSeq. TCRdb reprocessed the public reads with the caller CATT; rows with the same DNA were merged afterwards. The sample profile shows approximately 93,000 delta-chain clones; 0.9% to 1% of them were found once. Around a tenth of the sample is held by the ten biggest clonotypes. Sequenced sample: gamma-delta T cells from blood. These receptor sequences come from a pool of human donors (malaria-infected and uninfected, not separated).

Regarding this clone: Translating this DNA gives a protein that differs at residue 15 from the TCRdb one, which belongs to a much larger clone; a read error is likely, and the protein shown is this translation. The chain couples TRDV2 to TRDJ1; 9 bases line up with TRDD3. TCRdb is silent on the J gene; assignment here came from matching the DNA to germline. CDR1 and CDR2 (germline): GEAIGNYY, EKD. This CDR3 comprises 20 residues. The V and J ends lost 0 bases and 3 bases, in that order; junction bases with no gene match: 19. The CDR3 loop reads CACDTAWGIGDTKNADKLIF. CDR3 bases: TGTGCCTGTGACACCGCGTGGGGCATAGGGGATACGAAAAACGCCGATAAACTCATCTTT.

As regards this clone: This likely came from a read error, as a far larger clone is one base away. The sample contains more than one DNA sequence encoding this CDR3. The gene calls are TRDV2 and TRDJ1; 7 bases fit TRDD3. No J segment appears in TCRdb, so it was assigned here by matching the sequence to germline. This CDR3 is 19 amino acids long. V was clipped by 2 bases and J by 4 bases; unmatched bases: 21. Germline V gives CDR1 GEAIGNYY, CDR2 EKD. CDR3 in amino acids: CACDRLPRGIQNDDDKLIF. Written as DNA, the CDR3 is TGTGCCTGTGACAGACTGCCTCGCGGGATACAGAACGACGACGATAAACTCATCTTT.

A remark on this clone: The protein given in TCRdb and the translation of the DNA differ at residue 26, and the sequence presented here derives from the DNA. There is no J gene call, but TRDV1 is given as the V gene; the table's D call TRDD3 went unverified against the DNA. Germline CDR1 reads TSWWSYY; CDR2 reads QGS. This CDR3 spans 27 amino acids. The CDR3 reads CALGELPIPLTRPVETGLGDTPGKLTF. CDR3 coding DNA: TGTGCTCTTGGGGAACTCCCAATCCCTTTAACGCGGCCGGTTGAAACAGGACTGGGGGATACGCCCGGTAAACTCACCTTT.

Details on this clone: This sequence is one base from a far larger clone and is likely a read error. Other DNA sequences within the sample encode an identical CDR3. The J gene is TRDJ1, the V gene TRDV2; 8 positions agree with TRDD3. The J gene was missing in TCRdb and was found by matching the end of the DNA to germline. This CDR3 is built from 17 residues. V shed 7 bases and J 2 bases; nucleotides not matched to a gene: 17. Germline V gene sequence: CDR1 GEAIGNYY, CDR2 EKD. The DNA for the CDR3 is TGTGCCTGCGATACCGTACTGGGGGCGACGCAAACCGATAAACTCATCTTT. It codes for CACDTVLGATQTDKLIF.

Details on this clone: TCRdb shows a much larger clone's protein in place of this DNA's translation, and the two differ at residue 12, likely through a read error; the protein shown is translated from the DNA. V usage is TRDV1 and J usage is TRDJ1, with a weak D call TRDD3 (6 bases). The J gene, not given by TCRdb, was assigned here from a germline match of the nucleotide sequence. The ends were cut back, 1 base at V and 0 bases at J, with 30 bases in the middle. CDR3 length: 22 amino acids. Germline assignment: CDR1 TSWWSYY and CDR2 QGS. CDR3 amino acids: CALGEPTLGWGPLEEDTDKLIF. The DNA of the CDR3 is TGTGCTCTTGGGGAACCGACGTTGGGGTGGGGGCCACTAGAAGAGGACACCGATAAACTCATCTTT.

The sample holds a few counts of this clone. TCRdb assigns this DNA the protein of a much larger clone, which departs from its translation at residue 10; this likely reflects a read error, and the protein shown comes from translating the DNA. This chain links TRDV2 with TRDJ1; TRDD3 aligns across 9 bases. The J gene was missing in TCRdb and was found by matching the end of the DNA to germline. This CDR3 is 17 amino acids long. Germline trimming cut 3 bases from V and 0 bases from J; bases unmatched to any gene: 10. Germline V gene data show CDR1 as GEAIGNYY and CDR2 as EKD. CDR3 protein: CACDALLGDMYTDKLIF. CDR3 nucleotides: TGTGCCTGTGACGCCTTACTGGGGGACATGTACACCGATAAACTCATCTTT.

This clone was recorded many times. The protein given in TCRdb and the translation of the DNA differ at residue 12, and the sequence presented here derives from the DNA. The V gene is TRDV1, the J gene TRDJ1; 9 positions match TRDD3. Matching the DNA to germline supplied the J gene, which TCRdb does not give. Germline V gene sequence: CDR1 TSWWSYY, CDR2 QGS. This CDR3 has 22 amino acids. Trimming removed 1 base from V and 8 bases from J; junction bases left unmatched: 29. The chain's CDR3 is CALGERRYATPPQRDWGNKLIF. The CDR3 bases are TGTGCTCTTGGGGAACGGAGGTATGCGACCCCCCCTCAAAGAGACTGGGGGAACAAACTCATCTTT.

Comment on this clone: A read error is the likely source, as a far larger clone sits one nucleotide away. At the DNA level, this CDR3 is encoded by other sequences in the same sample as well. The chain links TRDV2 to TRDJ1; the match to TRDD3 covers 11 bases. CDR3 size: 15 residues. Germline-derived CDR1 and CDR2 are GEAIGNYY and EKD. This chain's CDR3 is CASARWGIHPDKLIF. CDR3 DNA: TGTGCCTCCGCGCGCTGGGGGATACATCCCGATAAACTCATCTTC.

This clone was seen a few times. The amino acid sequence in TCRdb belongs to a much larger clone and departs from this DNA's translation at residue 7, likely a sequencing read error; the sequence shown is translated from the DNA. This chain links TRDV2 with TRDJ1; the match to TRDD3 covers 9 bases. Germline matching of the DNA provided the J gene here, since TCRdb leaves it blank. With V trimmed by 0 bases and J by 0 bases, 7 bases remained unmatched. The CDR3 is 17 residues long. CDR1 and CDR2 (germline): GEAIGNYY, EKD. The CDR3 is CACDTRRLGEYTDKLIF. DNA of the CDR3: TGTGCCTGTGACACCAGGCGACTGGGGGAATACACCGATAAACTCATCTTT.

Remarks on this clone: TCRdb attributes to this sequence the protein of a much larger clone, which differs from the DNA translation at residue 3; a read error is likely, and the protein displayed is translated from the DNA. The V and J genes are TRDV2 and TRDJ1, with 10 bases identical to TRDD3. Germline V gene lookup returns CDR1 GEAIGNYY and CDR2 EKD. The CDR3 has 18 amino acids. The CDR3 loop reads CARDTVTGTGGFSDKLIF. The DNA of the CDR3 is TGTGCCCGTGACACCGTGACTGGTACTGGGGGATTCTCCGATAAACTCATCTTT.

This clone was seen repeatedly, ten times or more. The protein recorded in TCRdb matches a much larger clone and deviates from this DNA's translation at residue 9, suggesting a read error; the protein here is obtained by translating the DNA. CDR3 in DNA: TGTGCTCTTGGTCGGGGGCTAGGAGGACTCATCTTT. Amino acids: CALGRGLGGLIF. The chain links TRDV1 to TRDJ1, with a possible D match to TRDD3 (5 bases). No J gene was available from TCRdb, and it was assigned here by a germline match of the DNA. With 6 bases removed from V and 10 bases from J, the gap between germline ends came to 15 bases. CDR1 TSWWSYY and CDR2 QGS come from the germline V gene. This CDR3 has 12 amino acids.

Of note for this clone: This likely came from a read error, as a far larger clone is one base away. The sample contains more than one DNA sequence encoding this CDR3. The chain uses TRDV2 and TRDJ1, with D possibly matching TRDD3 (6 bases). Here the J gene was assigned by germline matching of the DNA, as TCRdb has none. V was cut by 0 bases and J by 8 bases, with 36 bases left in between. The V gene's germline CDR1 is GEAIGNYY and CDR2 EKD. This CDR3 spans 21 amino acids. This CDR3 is CACDTDNGSGDCGHPLGKLIF. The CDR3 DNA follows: TGTGCCTGTGACACCGATAACGGTTCTGGGGATTGCGGCCATCCCCTGGGCAAACTCATCTTT.

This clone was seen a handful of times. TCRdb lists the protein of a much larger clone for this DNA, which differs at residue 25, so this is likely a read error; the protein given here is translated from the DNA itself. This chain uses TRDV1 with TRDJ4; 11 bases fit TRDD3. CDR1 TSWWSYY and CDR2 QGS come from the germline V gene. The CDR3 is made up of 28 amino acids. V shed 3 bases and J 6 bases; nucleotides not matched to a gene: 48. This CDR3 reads CALGDTLRGLPVPGWGIRRDSPERTLIF. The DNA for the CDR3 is TGTGCTCTTGGGGACACTTTGAGGGGCCTTCCTGTACCTGGATGGGGGATACGCCGAGATTCCCCCGAGAGAACCCTGATCTTT.

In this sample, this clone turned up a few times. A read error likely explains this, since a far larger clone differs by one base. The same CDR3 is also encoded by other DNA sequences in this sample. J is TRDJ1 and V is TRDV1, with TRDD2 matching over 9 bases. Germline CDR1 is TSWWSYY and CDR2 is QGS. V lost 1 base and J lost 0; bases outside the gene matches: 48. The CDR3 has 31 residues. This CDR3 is CALGEHRGLLPSYLHPYRPLLVRGYTDKLIF. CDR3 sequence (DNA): TGTGCTCTTGGGGAACATCGGGGCCTCCTACCTTCCTACCTCCACCCTTACCGACCCCTTTTGGTGAGGGGGTACACCGATAAACTCATCTTT.

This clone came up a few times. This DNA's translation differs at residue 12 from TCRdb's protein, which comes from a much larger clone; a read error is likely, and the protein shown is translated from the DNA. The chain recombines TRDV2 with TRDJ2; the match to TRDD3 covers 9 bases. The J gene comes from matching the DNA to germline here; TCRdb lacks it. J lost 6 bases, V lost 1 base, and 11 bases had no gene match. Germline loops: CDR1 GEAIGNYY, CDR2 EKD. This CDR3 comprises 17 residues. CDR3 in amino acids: CACDTVGDTRAAAQLFF. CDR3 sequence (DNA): TGTGCCTGTGACACAGTAGGGGATACGCGGGCGGCAGCACAACTCTTCTTT.

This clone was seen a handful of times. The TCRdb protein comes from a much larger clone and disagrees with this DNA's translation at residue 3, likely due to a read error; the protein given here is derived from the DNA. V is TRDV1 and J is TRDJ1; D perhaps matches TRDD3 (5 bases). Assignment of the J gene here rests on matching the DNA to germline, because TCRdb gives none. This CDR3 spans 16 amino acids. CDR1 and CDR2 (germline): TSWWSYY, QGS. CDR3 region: CAPGTMLAYRFDKLIF. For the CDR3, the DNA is TGTGCTCCTGGGACCATGCTGGCCTATCGTTTCGATAAACTCATCTTT.

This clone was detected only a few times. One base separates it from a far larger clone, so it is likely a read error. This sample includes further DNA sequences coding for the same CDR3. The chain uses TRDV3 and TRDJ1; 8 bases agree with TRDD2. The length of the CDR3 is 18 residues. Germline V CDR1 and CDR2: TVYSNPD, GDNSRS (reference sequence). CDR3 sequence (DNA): TGTGCCTCTCGCCTTCCTAGCAAGTACTGGGCTAATACCGATAAGCTCATCTTT. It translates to CASRLPSKYWANTDKLIF.

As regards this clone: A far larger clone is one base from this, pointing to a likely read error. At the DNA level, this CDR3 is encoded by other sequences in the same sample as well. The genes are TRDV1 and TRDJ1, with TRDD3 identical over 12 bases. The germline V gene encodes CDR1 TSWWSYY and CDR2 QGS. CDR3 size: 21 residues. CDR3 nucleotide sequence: TGTGCTCTTGGGGACCGGCCTTCTCGCCACTGGGGGATACCCATGGCCGATAAACTCATCTTC. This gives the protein CALGDRPSRHWGIPMADKLIF.

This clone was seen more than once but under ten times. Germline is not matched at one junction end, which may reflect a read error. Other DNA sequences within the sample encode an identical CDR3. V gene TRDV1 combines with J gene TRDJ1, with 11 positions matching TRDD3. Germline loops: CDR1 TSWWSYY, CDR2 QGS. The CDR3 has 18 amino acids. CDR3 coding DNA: TGCGCTCTTGGGCCTGGGGGATACCTCGTTGAGTACACTGATAAACTCATCTTT. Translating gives CALGPGGYLVEYTDKLIF.

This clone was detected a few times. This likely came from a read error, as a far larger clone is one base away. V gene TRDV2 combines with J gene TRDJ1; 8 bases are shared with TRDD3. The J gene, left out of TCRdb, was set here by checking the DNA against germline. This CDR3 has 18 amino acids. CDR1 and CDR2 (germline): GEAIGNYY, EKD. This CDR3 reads CACDTVLGGARYTDKLIF. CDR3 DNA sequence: TGTGCCTGTGACACAGTACTGGGGGGGGCCCGGTACACCGACAAACTCATCTTT.

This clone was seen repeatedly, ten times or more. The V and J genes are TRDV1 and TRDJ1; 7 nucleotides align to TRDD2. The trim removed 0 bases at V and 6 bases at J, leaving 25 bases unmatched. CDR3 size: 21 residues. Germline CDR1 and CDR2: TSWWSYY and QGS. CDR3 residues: CALGELIPTSELGGPSYKLIF. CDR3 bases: TGTGCTCTTGGGGAACTCATTCCTACAAGTGAGCTGGGCGGGCCCTCCTATAAACTCATCTTT.

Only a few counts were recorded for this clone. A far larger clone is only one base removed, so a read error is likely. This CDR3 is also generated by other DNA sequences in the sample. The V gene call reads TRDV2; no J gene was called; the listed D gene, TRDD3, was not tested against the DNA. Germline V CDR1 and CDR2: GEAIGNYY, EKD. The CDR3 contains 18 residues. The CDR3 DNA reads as TGTGCCTGTGACACCGGGAAGTTACTGGGGGATACGCCCGATAAACTTATCTTT. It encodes CACDTGKLLGDTPDKLIF.

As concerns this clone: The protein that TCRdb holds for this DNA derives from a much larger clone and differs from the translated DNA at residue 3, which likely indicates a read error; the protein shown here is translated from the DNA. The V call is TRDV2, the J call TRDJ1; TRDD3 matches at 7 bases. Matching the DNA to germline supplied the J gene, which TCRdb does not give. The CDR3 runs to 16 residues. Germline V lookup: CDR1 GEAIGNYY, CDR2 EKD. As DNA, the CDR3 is TGTGCCAGTGAACCTGCGGCCAAATGGGGGAGAGATAAACTCATCTTT. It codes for CASEPAAKWGRDKLIF.

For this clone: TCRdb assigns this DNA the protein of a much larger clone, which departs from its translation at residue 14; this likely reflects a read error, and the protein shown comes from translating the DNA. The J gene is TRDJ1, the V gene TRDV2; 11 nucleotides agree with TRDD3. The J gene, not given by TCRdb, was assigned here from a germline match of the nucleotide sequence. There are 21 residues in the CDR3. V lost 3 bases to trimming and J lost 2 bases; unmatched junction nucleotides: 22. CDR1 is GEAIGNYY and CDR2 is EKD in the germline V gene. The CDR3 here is CACDPKRLRVLGDKGTDKLIF. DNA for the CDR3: TGTGCCTGTGACCCTAAACGCCTTCGAGTACTGGGGGATAAAGGGACCGATAAACTCATCTTT.

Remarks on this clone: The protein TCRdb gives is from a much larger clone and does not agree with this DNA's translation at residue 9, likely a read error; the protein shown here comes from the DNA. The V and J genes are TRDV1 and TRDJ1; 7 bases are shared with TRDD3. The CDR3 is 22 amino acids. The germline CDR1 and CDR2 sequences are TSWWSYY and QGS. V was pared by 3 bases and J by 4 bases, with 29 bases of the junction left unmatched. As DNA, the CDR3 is TGTGCTCTTGGGGACCCTGGATTCCCACAAGGGGGGATCCTCCGGCGCGGCGATAAACTCATCTTT. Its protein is CALGDPGFPQGGILRRGDKLIF.

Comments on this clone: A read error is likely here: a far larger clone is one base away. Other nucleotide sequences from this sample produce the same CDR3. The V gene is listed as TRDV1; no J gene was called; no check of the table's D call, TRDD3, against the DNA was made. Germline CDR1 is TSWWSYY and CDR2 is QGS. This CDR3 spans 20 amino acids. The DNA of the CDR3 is TGTGCTCTTGGGGAACCATGTCAGGAGGGGGATATAGAATCGCCCGATAAGCTCATCTTT. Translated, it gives CALGEPCQEGDIESPDKLIF.

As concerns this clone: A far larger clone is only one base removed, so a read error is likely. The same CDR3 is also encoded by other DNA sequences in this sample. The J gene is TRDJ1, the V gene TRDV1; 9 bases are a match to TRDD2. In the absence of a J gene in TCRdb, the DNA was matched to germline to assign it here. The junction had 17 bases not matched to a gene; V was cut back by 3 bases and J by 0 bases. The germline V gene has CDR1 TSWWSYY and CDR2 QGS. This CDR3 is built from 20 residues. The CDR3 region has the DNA TGTGCTCTTGGGGATCCTTGCGCCTTCCTACGCAGCGCGTACACCGATAAACTCATCTTT. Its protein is CALGDPCAFLRSAYTDKLIF.